This T cell receptor beta chain was observed in a study of tumor-infiltrating lymphocytes in localized non-small cell lung cancer. Looking at the study overall: The cohort mixed smokers and never-smokers, several histologies, and some post-neoadjuvant-chemotherapy samples. From each patient, both tumor and uninvolved lung, non-adjacent to tumor, were sampled.

Study-wide points: Immunotypes IM1 and IM2 had similar TCR-derived T-cell fractions.

Only in-frame clones appear in the TCRdb table, and some are missing; sequencing was by immunoSEQ multiplex PCR. The table lists about 12,000 clones, around four fifths of them singletons. Points on this clone: Its antigen is still unknown.

V lost 0 bases and J 9 bases, leaving 15 bases between the germline ends. The length of the CDR3 is 15 residues. The germline V gene encodes CDR1 WNHNN and CDR2 SYGVQD (reference sequence). The chain has TRBV10-1 and TRBJ2-1; perhaps TRBD2 as D (5 bases). This TCR was recovered from a human donor with non-small cell lung cancer. Sequenced sample: uninvolved lung tissue not adjacent to the tumor. CDR3 DNA sequence: TGCGCCAGCAGTGAGTCGACGAACCTCGGAGGTGAGCAGTTCTTC. Translation: CASSESTNLGGEQFF.